This record concerns one T cell receptor beta chain sequence. Germline V lookup: CDR1 SGHRS, CDR2 YFSETQ. The V segment lost 4 bases and the J segment 4 bases; nucleotides outside the gene matches: 7. CDR3 length: 14 amino acids. Original processing methods: How many nucleated cells were present was estimated from reference gene primer amplification. TCRdb's table, derived via immunoSEQ multiplex PCR, lists solely in-frame clones and lacks some. The D gene and trimming were derived from the DNA, and the V and J assignments and clone size from that table. Among about 74,000 clones listed, more than 75% were seen once. This specimen comes from a study of blood T cell repertoires in COVID-19. As for the study in general: Sites in the United States, Italy and Spain provided acute and convalescent COVID-19 samples. The analysed material was cDNA or gDNA that came from T cells, B-cell-depleted T cells, or PBMCs.

V is TRBV5-1 and J is TRBJ1-1; 7 nucleotides line up with TRBD1. The sample taken for sequencing was peripheral blood. The clonotype originates from a woman older than 75 with active or convalescent COVID-19. CDR3 sequence reads: CASSATQGSTEAFF. The CDR3 nucleotides read TGCGCCAGCAGCGCCACACAGGGGAGCACTGAAGCTTTCTTT.